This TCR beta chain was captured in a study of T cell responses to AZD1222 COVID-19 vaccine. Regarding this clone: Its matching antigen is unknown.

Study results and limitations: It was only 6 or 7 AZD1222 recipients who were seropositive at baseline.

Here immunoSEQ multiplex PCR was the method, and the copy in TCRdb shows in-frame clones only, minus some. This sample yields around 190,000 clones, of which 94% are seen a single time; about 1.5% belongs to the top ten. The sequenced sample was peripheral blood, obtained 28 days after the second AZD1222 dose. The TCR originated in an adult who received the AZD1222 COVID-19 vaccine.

CDR3 loop: CASRGTATEAFF. CDR3 DNA: TGTGCCAGCAGGGGAACCGCGACTGAAGCTTTCTTT. The chain combines TRBV12-3 or TRBV12-4 with TRBJ1-1; D remains unclear. The CDR3 totals 12 residues. Trimming took 6 bases from V and 5 from J, leaving 10 bases between them.